The 22 T cell receptor beta chains below were found in one sample sequenced in a study of T cell repertoires in cytomegalovirus infection (dated by TCRdb to the late 2010s). Per the publication, the treatment or condition label means: in vitro stimulation with specific CMV peptide epitopes to enrich CMV-specific T cells. No cognate antigen is known for these TCRs. The sequencer was an Illumina HiSeq 1500. TCRdb trimmed the raw reads at Q25, called clones with MiXCR and kept productive beta chains. Rows matching on CDR3 protein sequence are summarized as one entry with the most common DNA and genes. In this sample the table shows around 710,000 distinct CDR3 sequences, 29% of which occur a single time. Around 13% of the sample is taken by the ten largest. The sequenced sample was cultured CD8+ T cells from PBMCs, obtained from culture after CMV antigen stimulation. The source of these receptors is a human donor in good health (CMV status not recorded). Some clones in this sample may be carry-over from other donors' samples.

In its sample, this clonotype was seen many times. The chain has TRBV7-2 and TRBJ1-4; 9 bases match TRBD1. From germline, CDR1 is SGHTA and CDR2 FQGNSA. There are 16 residues in the CDR3. Trimming removed 5 bases from V and 3 bases from J; junction bases left unmatched: 7. CDR3 sequence: CASSPQGARANEKLFF. CDR3 nucleotide sequence: TGTGCCAGCAGCCCACAGGGGGCGCGAGCTAATGAAAAACTGTTTTTT.

About this clonotype itself: The junction does not match germline at one end; this may be a read error. This sequence joins TRBV12-3 or TRBV12-4 and TRBJ2-7; possibly TRBD2 for D (5 bases). The CDR3 is 13 residues long. CDR3 sequence (DNA): TGTACCAGCAGCCAACCCGGAGGTTACGAGCAGTACTTC. It specifies CTSSQPGGYEQYF.

This clonotype was detected many times. The chain uses TRBV7-2 and TRBJ2-5; no firm D call. The CDR3 is 16 amino acids. V was shortened by 1 base and J by 5 bases, with 17 bases between the two germline ends. The germline V gene has CDR1 SGHTA and CDR2 FQGNSA. CDR3 coding DNA: TGTGCCAGCAGCTTAGTTATAGGCAGTTTTTGGGAGACCCAGTACTTC. This codes for CASSLVIGSFWETQYF.

This clonotype was observed at least ten times. V is TRBV10-3 and J is TRBJ2-5, with 8 bases matching TRBD2. Germline V gives CDR1 ENHRY, CDR2 SYGVKD. The CDR3 loop spans 18 amino acids. The V and J ends lost 2 bases and 4 bases, in that order; junction bases with no gene match: 15. CDR3 region: CAISEPIERGRSRETQYF. The CDR3 nucleotides read TGTGCCATCAGTGAGCCAATAGAGCGGGGGCGATCGAGAGAGACCCAGTACTTC.

The J gene is TRBJ2-7, the V gene TRBV7-6, with D perhaps TRBD1 or TRBD2 (6 bases each). V was shortened by 4 bases and J by 6 bases, with 13 bases between the two germline ends. From germline, CDR1 is SGHVS and CDR2 FNYEAQ. The CDR3 is 13 residues long. Here the CDR3 reads CASSSIGGLEQYF. The DNA for the CDR3 is TGTGCCAGCAGCTCCATTGGGGGGCTCGAGCAGTACTTC.

This clonotype was observed a few times. The CDR3: CSARESATYEQYF. For the CDR3, the DNA is TGCAGTGCTAGAGAGAGCGCGACCTACGAGCAGTACTTC. The rearrangement links TRBV20-1 to TRBJ2-7; D is ambiguous. CDR3 length equals 13 residues. Trimming cost V 0 bases and J 2 bases, with 8 bases left between them. Germline V lookup: CDR1 DFQATT, CDR2 SNEGSKA (reference sequence).

The chain recombines TRBV13 with TRBJ2-5; D could derive from TRBD1 or TRBD2 (6 bases each). The CDR3 runs 14 residues. Germline CDR1 PRHDT, CDR2 FYEKMQ (reference sequence). Deletions cut 2 bases from V and 2 bases from J, with 9 bases between. CDR3 DNA: TGTGCCAGCAGCTTACGGGGGCCTCAAGAGACCCAGTACTTC. Amino acid sequence: CASSLRGPQETQYF.

The chain uses TRBV19 and TRBJ2-5; the match to TRBD2 covers 14 bases. The junction had 3 bases not matched to a gene; V was cut back by 3 bases and J by 0 bases. The CDR3 is 17 residues long. The germline V gene encodes CDR1 LNHDA and CDR2 SQIVND (reference sequence). CDR3 nucleotide sequence: TGTGCCAGTAGTATCAGGACTAGCGGGGGGTACCAAGAGACCCAGTACTTC. Its translation: CASSIRTSGGYQETQYF.

The V gene is TRBV27, the J gene TRBJ1-5; D might be TRBD1 (6 bases). CDR1 and CDR2 (germline): MNHEY, SMNVEV (reference sequence). The CDR3 length is 12 residues. The V end lost 8 bases, the J end lost 7 bases, and 12 bases lay between the germline ends. The CDR3 DNA sequence: TGTGCCAGCGGAAGAGGGGGACAGCCCCAGCATTTT. Translating it yields CASGRGGQPQHF.

As regards this clonotype: One junction end does not reproduce the germline sequence, and a read error may be involved. The J gene is TRBJ2-2, the V gene TRBV7-3; 7 nucleotides match TRBD1. Germline lookup yields CDR1 SGHTA and CDR2 FQGTGA. This CDR3 has 17 amino acids. The CDR3 reads CASSSGTDWANPGELFF. CDR3 bases: TGTGCCAGCAGCTCTGGGACAGACTGGGCGAACCCCGGGGAGCTGTTTTTT.

This chain uses TRBV19 with TRBJ1-5, with a tentative D call TRBD1 (5 bases). This CDR3 spans 14 amino acids. Trimming removed 2 bases at V and 3 bases at J, with 8 bases between. Germline V gives CDR1 LNHDA, CDR2 SQIVND (reference sequence). The CDR3 region is CASSIMGLNQPQHF. The CDR3, as DNA: TGTGCCAGTAGTATAATGGGGCTCAATCAGCCCCAGCATTTT.

Only a few counts were recorded for this clonotype. The CDR3 region has the DNA TGTGCCAGCAGTTACCCCCAACCAGGGGGACGTGGAGATACGCAGTATTTT. This gives the protein CASSYPQPGGRGDTQYF. This chain joins TRBV6-1 and TRBJ2-3; TRBD1 aligns across 7 bases. The junction had 16 bases not matched to a gene; V was cut back by 5 bases and J by 5 bases. The V gene's germline CDR1 is MNHNS and CDR2 SASEGT. The CDR3 has 17 residues.

This clonotype was detected a few times. V gene TRBV7-9 combines with J gene TRBJ2-3; 10 bases map to TRBD1. CDR1 is SEHNR and CDR2 is FQNEAQ in the germline V gene (reference sequence). J was trimmed by 6 bases and V by 5 bases; bases with no gene match: 5. There are 14 residues in the CDR3. CDR3 nucleotides: TGTGCCAGCAGCATGACAGGGGGCCGGGATACGCAGTATTTT. Protein product: CASSMTGGRDTQYF.

The chain joins TRBV6-6 to TRBJ2-3; weak D call: TRBD1 (6 bases). Trimming left V 3 bases short and J 2 bases short, with 12 bases between. The CDR3 totals 15 residues. CDR1 and CDR2 from the germline V gene are MNHNY and SVGAGI (reference sequence). DNA of the CDR3: TGTGCCAGCAGTTATCTCCAGGGGAACACAGATACGCAGTATTTT. Its translation is CASSYLQGNTDTQYF.

The V gene is TRBV19, the J gene TRBJ2-1; no firm D call. The CDR3 totals 15 residues. Germline V lookup: CDR1 LNHDA, CDR2 SQIVND (reference sequence). Deletions cut 2 bases from V and 2 bases from J, with 10 bases between. This CDR3 reads CASSISPPTYNEQFF. The CDR3 nucleotides read TGTGCCAGTAGTATATCCCCGCCAACCTACAATGAGCAGTTCTTC.

This clonotype showed up many times. V gene TRBV7-6 combines with J gene TRBJ2-5; D not certain. This CDR3 spans 19 amino acids. Trimming took off 10 bases at V and 5 bases at J, with 35 bases between the two ends. Germline V CDR1 and CDR2: SGHVS, FNYEAQ. DNA for the CDR3: TGTGCCACCCCCCGGGTAGGGCAGGATTTCTGGCTGGATTCGGAGACCCAGTACTTC. As protein: CATPRVGQDFWLDSETQYF.

For the CDR3, the DNA is TGTGCCAGCAGTAGCGACGCGGAGGTTAATGAGCAGTTCTTC. Its protein is CASSSDAEVNEQFF. The chain recombines TRBV6-5 with TRBJ2-1, with TRBD2 as a possible D gene (5 bases). CDR3 size: 14 residues. The V gene lost 5 bases and the J gene lost 7 bases, with 15 bases spanning the gap. Germline V gives CDR1 MNHEY, CDR2 SVGAGI.

This clonotype was detected ten times or more. The chain combines TRBV7-2 with TRBJ1-5; D might be TRBD1 (6 bases). The CDR3 is made up of 17 amino acids. The germline V and J ends were trimmed by 5 bases and 0 bases, with 17 bases remaining between them. Germline V gene lookup returns CDR1 SGHTA and CDR2 FQGNSA. The CDR3 DNA reads TGTGCCAGCAGCACGGACCGGGACACTTCTAGCAATCAGCCCCAGCATTTT. Its translation is CASSTDRDTSSNQPQHF.

About this clonotype: At one of its ends the junction is not consistent with the germline gene, which may arise from a read error. The V call is TRBV12-3 or TRBV12-4, the J call TRBJ1-2; D unclear. The CDR3 extends over 12 amino acids. The CDR3 DNA sequence: TGTGTCAGCAGTGGTTCTAGCTATGGCTACACCTTC. Its translation is CVSSGSSYGYTF.

The chain uses TRBV15 and TRBJ1-2; D perhaps matches TRBD1 (6 bases). Germline lookup yields CDR1 LNHNV and CDR2 YYDKDF (reference sequence). CDR3 length equals 17 residues. V lost 3 bases and J lost 2, with 19 bases in between. CDR3 nucleotides: TGTGCCACCAGCAGGGACGCGGAGGACAGTAGGAACTATGGCTACACCTTC. Translated, it gives CATSRDAEDSRNYGYTF.

The chain combines TRBV6-2 or TRBV6-3 with TRBJ1-1, with 9 bases that match TRBD1. The germline CDR1 and CDR2 sequences are MNHEY and SVGEGT. V was pared by 4 bases and J by 0 bases, with 9 bases of the junction left unmatched. The CDR3 has 17 amino acids. CDR3 bases: TGTGCCAGCAGTTCCACAGGGGGCCGTAGGATGAACACTGAAGCTTTCTTT. This encodes CASSSTGGRRMNTEAFF.

The genes are TRBV18 and TRBJ2-2, with D perhaps TRBD1 or TRBD2 (5 bases each). Trimming cost V 3 bases and J 4 bases, with 18 bases left between them. This CDR3 has 17 residues. Looked up from germline, CDR1 is KGHSH and CDR2 is LQKENI. The CDR3 loop is CASSPPRGRRTTGELFF. CDR3 DNA: TGTGCCAGCTCACCTCCTAGGGGCAGGAGGACCACCGGGGAGCTGTTTTTT.